This TCR beta chain was sequenced for a study of blood T cell repertoires in COVID-19. Sequencing was performed with immunoSEQ multiplex PCR; in TCRdb, only in-frame clones are kept and a portion is missing. Among 200,000 to 300,000 clones listed, about nine tenths were seen once. Living in 24 US areas, the participants were between roughly 18 and 90 years of age. CDR1 MGHRA and CDR2 YSYEKL come from the germline V gene. Trimming removed 8 bases from V and 7 bases from J; junction bases left unmatched: 13. The CDR3 length is 14 residues. The gene calls are TRBV4-1 and TRBJ1-2, with TRBD1 matching over 7 bases. The clonotype originates from a woman between 35 and 50 years old with acute COVID-19. The sequencing input was PBMCs or T cells enriched from blood (not recorded which). CDR3 bases: TGCGCCAGCTCACGCGAGGGGGCGCGGTTTGGCTACACCTTC. This sequence encodes CASSREGARFGYTF.